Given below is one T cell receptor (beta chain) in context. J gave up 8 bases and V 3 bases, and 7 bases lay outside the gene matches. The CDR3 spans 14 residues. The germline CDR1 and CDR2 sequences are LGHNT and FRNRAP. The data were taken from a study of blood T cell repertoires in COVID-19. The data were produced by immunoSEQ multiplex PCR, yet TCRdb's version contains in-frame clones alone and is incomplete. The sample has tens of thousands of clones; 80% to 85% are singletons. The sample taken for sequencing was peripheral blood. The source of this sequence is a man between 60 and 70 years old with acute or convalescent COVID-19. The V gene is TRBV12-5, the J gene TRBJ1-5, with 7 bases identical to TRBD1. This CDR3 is CASGFLGGREPQHF. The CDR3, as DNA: TGTGCTAGTGGTTTCTTAGGGGGCAGGGAGCCCCAGCATTTT.